This TCR beta chain was found in a study of early T cells in non-severe SARS-CoV-2 infection. Study-level findings and limits: Anti-spike CD8 responses were favored in VDJdb matching, and private and CD4 specificities were missed.

Separate cDNA molecules each had unique molecular identifiers attached to them. TCRdb used MiXCR to reprocess the 5' RACE reads, holding one entry per CDR3 protein. The sample lists some 50,000 distinct CDR3 sequences, 3.5% to 4.5% seen once, with 5% to 7.5% in the top ten. Note on this clonotype: Its antigen is as yet unknown.

CDR3 size: 14 residues. The V end lost 3 bases, the J end lost 7 bases, and 14 bases lay between the germline ends. CDR1 is SGHAT and CDR2 is FQNNGV in the germline V gene. Sequenced: whole blood. This TCR derives from an adult who was a healthcare worker with PCR-confirmed SARS-CoV-2 infection or an uninfected control (not recorded which). The rearrangement joins TRBV11-2 to TRBJ2-3, with D perhaps being TRBD1 or TRBD2 (5 bases each). CDR3 sequence reads: CASSLARDLHTQYF. CDR3 nucleotides: TGTGCCAGCAGCTTGGCCCGGGACCTTCATACGCAGTATTTT.